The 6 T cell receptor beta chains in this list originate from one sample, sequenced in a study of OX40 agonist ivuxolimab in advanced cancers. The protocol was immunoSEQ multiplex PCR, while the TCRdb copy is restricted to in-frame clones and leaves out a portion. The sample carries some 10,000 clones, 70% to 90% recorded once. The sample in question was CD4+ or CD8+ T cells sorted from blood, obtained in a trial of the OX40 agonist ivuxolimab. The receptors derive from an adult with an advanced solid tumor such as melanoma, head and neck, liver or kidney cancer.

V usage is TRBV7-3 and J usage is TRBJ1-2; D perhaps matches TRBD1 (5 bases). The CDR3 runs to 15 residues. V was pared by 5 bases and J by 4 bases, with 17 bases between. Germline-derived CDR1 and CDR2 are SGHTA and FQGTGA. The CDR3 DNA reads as TGTGCCAGCAGCCCATGGGAGGGGACGAGCTATGGCTACACCTTC. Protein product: CASSPWEGTSYGYTF.

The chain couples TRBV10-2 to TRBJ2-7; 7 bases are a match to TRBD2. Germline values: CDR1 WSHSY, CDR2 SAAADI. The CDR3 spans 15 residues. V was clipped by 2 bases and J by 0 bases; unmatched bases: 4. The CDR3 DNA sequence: TGCGCCAGCAGTGAGGGGGAGGGGAACTCCTACGAGCAGTACTTC. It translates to CASSEGEGNSYEQYF.

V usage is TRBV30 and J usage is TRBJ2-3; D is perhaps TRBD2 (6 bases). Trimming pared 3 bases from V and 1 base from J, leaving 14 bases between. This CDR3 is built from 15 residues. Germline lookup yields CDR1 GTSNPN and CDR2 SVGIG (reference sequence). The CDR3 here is CAWSLTWGGTDTQYF. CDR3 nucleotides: TGTGCCTGGAGCCTTACTTGGGGGGGCACAGATACGCAGTATTTT.

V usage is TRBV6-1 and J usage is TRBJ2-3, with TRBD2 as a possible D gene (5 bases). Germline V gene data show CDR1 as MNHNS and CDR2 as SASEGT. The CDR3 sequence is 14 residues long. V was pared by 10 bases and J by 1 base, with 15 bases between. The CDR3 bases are TGTGCCACCTCACATTTCGGGGGCACAGATACGCAGTATTTT. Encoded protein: CATSHFGGTDTQYF.

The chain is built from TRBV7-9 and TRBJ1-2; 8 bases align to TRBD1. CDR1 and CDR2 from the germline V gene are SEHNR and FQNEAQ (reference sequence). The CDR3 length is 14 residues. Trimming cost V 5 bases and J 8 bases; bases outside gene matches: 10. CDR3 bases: TGTGCCAGCAGCCCGCAGCGACAGGGGTGGGGCTACACCTTC. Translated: CASSPQRQGWGYTF.

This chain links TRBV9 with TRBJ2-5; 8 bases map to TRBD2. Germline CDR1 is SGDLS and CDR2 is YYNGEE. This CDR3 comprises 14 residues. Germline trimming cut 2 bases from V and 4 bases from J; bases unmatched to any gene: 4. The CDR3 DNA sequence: TGTGCCAGCAGCGTCAGCGGGAGTCGAGAGACCCAGTACTTC. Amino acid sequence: CASSVSGSRETQYF.